This TCR beta chain was captured in a study of T cell changes during pregnancy in multiple sclerosis. Some clones are missing from TCRdb's copy, which holds only in-frame ones; the method was immunoSEQ multiplex PCR. The table includes more than 45,000 clones, around 93% detected once. CDR3 length: 15 residues. The V gene's germline CDR1 is SGHDT and CDR2 YYEEEE. Trimming shortened V by 3 bases and J by 0 bases, and 10 bases separated the two germline ends. Sequenced here: CD4+ T cells from peripheral blood mononuclear cells, sampled after pregnancy. The V and J genes are TRBV5-6 and TRBJ2-4; D not resolved. The sequence was obtained from a female donor with multiple sclerosis, enrolled in a pregnancy study. The CDR3 spells CASSSERVAKNIQYF. The CDR3 region has the DNA TGTGCCAGCAGCTCGGAACGGGTAGCCAAAAACATTCAGTACTTC.